These T cell receptor beta chains were read from a single sample in a study of blood T cell repertoires in COVID-19. TCRdb's copy holds only in-frame clones and misses some; the assay was immunoSEQ multiplex PCR. The table records 250,000 to 300,000 clones, approximately 85% of them present only once. What was sequenced was peripheral blood. The receptors were sampled from a woman aged 70 to 79 with acute or convalescent COVID-19. CDR3s include the opening cysteine and the closing phenylalanine or tryptophan. Each record gives: V gene, clone size, D gene, J gene, CDR3 DNA, CDR3 protein. D genes are given only for firm matches. For some rows the clone size is stated as once, few or many, or as a class when expanded; others skip it.

V gene: TRBV7-9
clone size: -
D gene: -
J gene: TRBJ2-1
CDR3 DNA: TGTGCCAGCAGCTATAGTGGAGGTGAGCAGTTCTTC
CDR3 protein: CASSYSGGEQFF

V gene: TRBV7-9
clone size: once
D gene: -
J gene: TRBJ2-5
CDR3 DNA: TGTGCCAGCAGCTTAGCGGCGGGGCCACAAGAGACCCAGTACTTC
CDR3 protein: CASSLAAGPQETQYF

V gene: TRBV5-1
clone size: -
D gene: -
J gene: TRBJ1-1
CDR3 DNA: TGCGCCAGCAGCTTGCAGGGTACGAACACTGAAGCTTTCTTT
CDR3 protein: CASSLQGTNTEAFF

V gene: TRBV21-1
clone size: -
D gene: -
J gene: TRBJ1-3
CDR3 DNA: TGTGCCAGCAGCGGCGGGGGCCGTACCATATATTTT
CDR3 protein: CASSGGGRTIYF

V gene: TRBV5-1
clone size: -
D gene: -
J gene: TRBJ1-1
CDR3 DNA: TGCGCCAGCAGCTCTACAGGGCCTGAAGCTTTCTTT
CDR3 protein: CASSSTGPEAFF

V gene: TRBV5-6
clone size: -
D gene: -
J gene: TRBJ2-2
CDR3 DNA: TGTGCCAGCAGCATAACCCCCGGGAGCACCGGGGAGCTGTTTTTT
CDR3 protein: CASSITPGSTGELFF

V gene: TRBV4-1
clone size: -
D gene: TRBD1
J gene: TRBJ1-1
CDR3 DNA: TGCGCCAGCAGCCGCTGGACAGGGCCGAACACTGAAGCTTTCTTT
CDR3 protein: CASSRWTGPNTEAFF

V gene: TRBV5-1
clone size: -
D gene: -
J gene: TRBJ2-2
CDR3 DNA: TGCGCCAGCAGCAGGGGCCCCTCCCTTAACACCGGGGAGCTGTTTTTT
CDR3 protein: CASSRGPSLNTGELFF

V gene: TRBV12-3/TRBV12-4
clone size: few
D gene: TRBD1
J gene: TRBJ1-1
CDR3 DNA: TGTGCCAGCAGTTTAGGCGGACAGGTTGAAGCTTTCTTT
CDR3 protein: CASSLGGQVEAFF

V gene: TRBV5-1
clone size: -
D gene: -
J gene: TRBJ2-5
CDR3 DNA: TGCGCCAGCAGCACCGGGGACACCTACCAAGAGACCCAGTACTTC
CDR3 protein: CASSTGDTYQETQYF

V gene: TRBV7-9
clone size: -
D gene: -
J gene: TRBJ1-2
CDR3 DNA: TGTGCCAGCAGCTTAGCGCGGGGGGACTATGGCTACACCTTC
CDR3 protein: CASSLARGDYGYTF

V gene: TRBV5-8
clone size: few
D gene: -
J gene: TRBJ1-4
CDR3 DNA: TGTGCCAGCAGCTTGTTCAAGGGGTCAGATGAAAAACTGTTTTTT
CDR3 protein: CASSLFKGSDEKLFF

V gene: TRBV29-1
clone size: -
D gene: -
J gene: TRBJ1-1
CDR3 DNA: TGCAGCGTGGAAGGACTTAACACTGAAGCTTTCTTT
CDR3 protein: CSVEGLNTEAFF

V gene: TRBV6-5
clone size: -
D gene: -
J gene: TRBJ1-2
CDR3 DNA: TGTGCCAGCAGCCTGGGCCAGGGGACCTATGGCTACACCTTC
CDR3 protein: CASSLGQGTYGYTF

V gene: TRBV2
clone size: -
D gene: -
J gene: TRBJ1-5
CDR3 DNA: TGTGCCAGCAGTTTACAGGGATTAGGTCAGCCCCAGCATTTT
CDR3 protein: CASSLQGLGQPQHF

V gene: TRBV5-1
clone size: -
D gene: -
J gene: TRBJ2-3
CDR3 DNA: TGCGCCAGCAGCCCAGTTCCCCCCACAGATACGCAGTATTTT
CDR3 protein: CASSPVPPTDTQYF

V gene: TRBV18
clone size: -
D gene: -
J gene: TRBJ2-5
CDR3 DNA: TGTGCCAGCTCACTGGGGGCAACAATGGGCCAAGAGACCCAGTACTTC
CDR3 protein: CASSLGATMGQETQYF

V gene: TRBV1
clone size: -
D gene: -
J gene: TRBJ1-3
CDR3 DNA: TGCACCAGCGGCTTCGTATATTTT
CDR3 protein: CTSGFVYF

V gene: TRBV5-4
clone size: once
D gene: TRBD1
J gene: TRBJ2-7
CDR3 DNA: TGTGCCAGCAGCCACCCTCGACAGGGTTTCTCCTACGAGCAGTACTTC
CDR3 protein: CASSHPRQGFSYEQYF

V gene: TRBV6-5
clone size: -
D gene: -
J gene: TRBJ1-1
CDR3 DNA: TGTGCCAGCAGTCCTAGGCCAGAAACGGGAGCTTTCTTT
CDR3 protein: CASSPRPETGAFF

V gene: TRBV3-1/TRBV3-2
clone size: -
D gene: -
J gene: TRBJ1-1
CDR3 DNA: TGTGCCAGCAGCCACTTAGGGGTTCTAGAAGCTTTCTTT
CDR3 protein: CASSHLGVLEAFF

V gene: TRBV7-9
clone size: few
D gene: -
J gene: TRBJ1-6
CDR3 DNA: TGTGCCAGCAGTCATGGAGGTGATAATTCACCCCTCCACTTT
CDR3 protein: CASSHGGDNSPLHF

V gene: TRBV2
clone size: -
D gene: TRBD1
J gene: TRBJ1-2
CDR3 DNA: TGTGCCAGCAGTGTTGACAGGGTTGGCTACACCTTC
CDR3 protein: CASSVDRVGYTF

V gene: TRBV3-1/TRBV3-2
clone size: -
D gene: -
J gene: TRBJ1-2
CDR3 DNA: TGTGCCAGCAGCCAAGGGGCGGGGGCTACCTATGGCTACACCTTC
CDR3 protein: CASSQGAGATYGYTF

V gene: TRBV30
clone size: -
D gene: -
J gene: TRBJ1-4
CDR3 DNA: TGTGCCTGGAGTGCAACACTTTACAGCACAACTAATGAAAAACTGTTTTTT
CDR3 protein: CAWSATLYSTTNEKLFF

V gene: TRBV19
clone size: -
D gene: -
J gene: TRBJ1-4
CDR3 DNA: TGTGCCAGTATACGCAGTGGCGGGCCGAACCGGGAAAAACTGTTTTTT
CDR3 protein: CASIRSGGPNREKLFF

V gene: TRBV6-5
clone size: -
D gene: -
J gene: TRBJ1-2
CDR3 DNA: TGTGCCAGCAGTCCTCCGGGAGTCTATGGCTACACCTTC
CDR3 protein: CASSPPGVYGYTF

V gene: TRBV5-1
clone size: once
D gene: TRBD1
J gene: TRBJ1-4
CDR3 DNA: TGCGCCAGCAGCAGCGGACAGGCTAATGAAAAACTGTTTTTT
CDR3 protein: CASSSGQANEKLFF

V gene: TRBV12-3/TRBV12-4
clone size: -
D gene: TRBD1
J gene: TRBJ1-1
CDR3 DNA: TGTGCCAGCAGCCGAGGGGGCTACACTGAAGCTTTCTTT
CDR3 protein: CASSRGGYTEAFF

V gene: TRBV6-5
clone size: -
D gene: -
J gene: TRBJ1-1
CDR3 DNA: TGTGCCAGCAATCGGGTAAGGGGCACTGAAGCTTTCTTT
CDR3 protein: CASNRVRGTEAFF

V gene: TRBV3-1/TRBV3-2
clone size: -
D gene: -
J gene: TRBJ1-6
CDR3 DNA: TGTGCCAGCAGCGTGACTCCGAGCTCCTATAATTCACCCCTCCACTTT
CDR3 protein: CASSVTPSSYNSPLHF

V gene: TRBV5-4
clone size: -
D gene: TRBD2
J gene: TRBJ2-5
CDR3 DNA: TGTGCCAGCAGCTTCGGGACTAAGTCAGAGACCCAGTACTTC
CDR3 protein: CASSFGTKSETQYF

V gene: TRBV5-5
clone size: -
D gene: TRBD1
J gene: TRBJ1-2
CDR3 DNA: TGTGCCAGCCAAGTACAGGGGGGCTATGGCTACACCTTC
CDR3 protein: CASQVQGGYGYTF

V gene: TRBV9
clone size: -
D gene: -
J gene: TRBJ2-6
CDR3 DNA: TGTGCCAGCAGCGTCCAAGGGGGAGGGACTGGGGCCAACGTCCTGACTTTC
CDR3 protein: CASSVQGGGTGANVLTF

V gene: TRBV19
clone size: -
D gene: -
J gene: TRBJ1-4
CDR3 DNA: TGTGCCTCCACCTCGACAGGTCAATTAGGTGAAAAACTGTTTTTT
CDR3 protein: CASTSTGQLGEKLFF

V gene: TRBV19
clone size: -
D gene: -
J gene: TRBJ1-2
CDR3 DNA: TGTGCCAGTAGCTTGGCGGAGCACTATGGCTACACCTTC
CDR3 protein: CASSLAEHYGYTF